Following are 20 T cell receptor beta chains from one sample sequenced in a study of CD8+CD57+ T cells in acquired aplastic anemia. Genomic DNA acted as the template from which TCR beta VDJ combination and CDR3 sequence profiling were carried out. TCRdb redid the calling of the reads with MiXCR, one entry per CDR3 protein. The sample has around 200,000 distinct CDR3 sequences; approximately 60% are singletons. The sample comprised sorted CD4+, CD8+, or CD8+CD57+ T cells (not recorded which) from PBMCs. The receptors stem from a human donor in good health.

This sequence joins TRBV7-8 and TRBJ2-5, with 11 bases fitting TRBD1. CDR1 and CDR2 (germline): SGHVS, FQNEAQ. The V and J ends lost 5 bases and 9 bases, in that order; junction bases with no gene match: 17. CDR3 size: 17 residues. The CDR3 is CASSTRTGGHGNQPQYF. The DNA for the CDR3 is TGTGCCAGCAGCACACGGACAGGGGGCCATGGCAATCAGCCCCAGTACTTC.

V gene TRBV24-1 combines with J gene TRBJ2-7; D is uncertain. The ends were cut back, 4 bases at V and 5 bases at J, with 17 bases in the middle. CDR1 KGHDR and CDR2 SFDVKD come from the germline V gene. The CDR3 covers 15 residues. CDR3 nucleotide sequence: TGTGCCACCAGTGACCTAACCGGTCCCTGTGACGAGCAGTACTTC. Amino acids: CATSDLTGPCDEQYF.

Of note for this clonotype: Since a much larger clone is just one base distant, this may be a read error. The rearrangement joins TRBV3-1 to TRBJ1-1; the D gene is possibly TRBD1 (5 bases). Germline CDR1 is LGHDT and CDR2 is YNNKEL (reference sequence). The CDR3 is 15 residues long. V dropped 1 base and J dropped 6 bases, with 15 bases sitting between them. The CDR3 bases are TGTGCCAGCAGCCAAGTCCCAGGGACGGGGCCTGAAGCTTTCTTT. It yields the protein CASSQVPGTGPEAFF.

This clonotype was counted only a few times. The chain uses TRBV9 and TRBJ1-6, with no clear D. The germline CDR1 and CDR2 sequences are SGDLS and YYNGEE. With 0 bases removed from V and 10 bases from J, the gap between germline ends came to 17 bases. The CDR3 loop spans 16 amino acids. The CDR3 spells CASSVASSAAGSPLHF. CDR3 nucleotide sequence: TGTGCCAGCAGCGTAGCGAGTTCTGCGGCGGGGTCACCCCTCCACTTT.

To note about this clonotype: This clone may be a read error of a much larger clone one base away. CDR3: CAWGVASYEQYF. In DNA form, the CDR3 reads TGTGCCTGGGGTGTAGCGTCCTACGAGCAGTACTTC. The V gene is TRBV30, the J gene TRBJ2-7; TRBD2 is a possible D gene (5 bases). Germline V lookup: CDR1 GTSNPN, CDR2 SVGIG (reference sequence). This CDR3 is built from 12 residues. The full variable domain, completed using reference TRBV30 and TRBJ2-7, is SQTIHQWPATLVQPVGSPLSLECTVEGTSNPNLYWYRQAAGRGLQLLFYSVGIGQISSEVPQNLSASRPQDRQFILSSKKLLLSDSGFYLCAWGVASYEQYFGPGTRLTVT.

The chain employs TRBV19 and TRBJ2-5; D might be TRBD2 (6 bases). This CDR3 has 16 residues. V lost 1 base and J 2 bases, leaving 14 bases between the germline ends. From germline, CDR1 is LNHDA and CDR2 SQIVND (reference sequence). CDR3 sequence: CASSIVGGSGQETQYF. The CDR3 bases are TGTGCCAGTAGTATAGTGGGGGGAAGCGGGCAAGAGACCCAGTACTTC.

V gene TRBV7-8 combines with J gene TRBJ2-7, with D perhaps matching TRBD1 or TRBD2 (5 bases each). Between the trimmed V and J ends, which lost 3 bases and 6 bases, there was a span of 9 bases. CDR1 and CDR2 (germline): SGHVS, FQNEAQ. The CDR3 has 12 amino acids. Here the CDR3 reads CASSLGDREQYF. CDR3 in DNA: TGTGCCAGCAGCTTGGGGGATCGCGAGCAGTACTTC. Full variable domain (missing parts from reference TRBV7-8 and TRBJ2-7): GAGVSQSPRYKVAKRGQDVALRCDPISGHVSLFWYQQALGQGPEFLTYFQNEAQLDKSGLPSDRFFAERPEGSVSTLKIQRTQQEDSAVYLCASSLGDREQYFGPGTRLTVT.

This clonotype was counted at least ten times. CDR3 bases: TGTGCCAGCAGTTTAGCGGGAGGGATGGGCGAGACCCAGTACTTC. It codes for CASSLAGGMGETQYF. V gene TRBV28 combines with J gene TRBJ2-5, with TRBD2 identical over 9 bases. The CDR3 sequence is 15 residues long. The V segment lost 2 bases and the J segment 5 bases; nucleotides outside the gene matches: 6. In germline, CDR1 is MDHEN, CDR2 SYDVKM.

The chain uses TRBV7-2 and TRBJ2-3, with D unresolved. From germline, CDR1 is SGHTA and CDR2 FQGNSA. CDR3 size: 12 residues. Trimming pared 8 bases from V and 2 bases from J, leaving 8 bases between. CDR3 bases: TGTGCCAGCCAACTAACCACAGATACGCAGTATTTT. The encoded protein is CASQLTTDTQYF.

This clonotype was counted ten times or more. CDR3 DNA: TGTGCCAGCAGCTCGCTGGCCGGTGCGCTAGCGGGGGGGGTCTACGAGCAGTACTTC. It yields the protein CASSSLAGALAGGVYEQYF. The V gene is TRBV7-6, the J gene TRBJ2-7, with 12 bases aligning to TRBD2. The CDR3 extends over 19 amino acids. With V trimmed by 4 bases and J by 3 bases, 16 bases remained unmatched. CDR1 is SGHVS, CDR2 FNYEAQ, per germline.

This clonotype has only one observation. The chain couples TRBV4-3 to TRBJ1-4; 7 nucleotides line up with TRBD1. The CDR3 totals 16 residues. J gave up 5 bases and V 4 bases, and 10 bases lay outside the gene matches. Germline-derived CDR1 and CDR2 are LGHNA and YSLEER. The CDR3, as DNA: TGCGCCAGCAGCCCTACCGGGACAGACCAAAATGAAAAACTGTTTTTT. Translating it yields CASSPTGTDQNEKLFF.

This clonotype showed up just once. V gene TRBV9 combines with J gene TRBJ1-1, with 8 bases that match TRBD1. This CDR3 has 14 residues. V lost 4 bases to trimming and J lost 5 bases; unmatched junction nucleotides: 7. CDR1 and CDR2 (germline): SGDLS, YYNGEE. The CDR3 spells CASSTTGVGTEAFF. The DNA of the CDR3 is TGTGCCAGCAGCACGACAGGGGTGGGAACTGAAGCTTTCTTT.

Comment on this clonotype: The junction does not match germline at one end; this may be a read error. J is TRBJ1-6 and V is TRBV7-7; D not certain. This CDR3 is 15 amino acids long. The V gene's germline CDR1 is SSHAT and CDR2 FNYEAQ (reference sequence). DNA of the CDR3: TGTGCCGGCAGCTTAACCCAGACTAATAATTCACCCCTCCACTTT. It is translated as CAGSLTQTNNSPLHF.

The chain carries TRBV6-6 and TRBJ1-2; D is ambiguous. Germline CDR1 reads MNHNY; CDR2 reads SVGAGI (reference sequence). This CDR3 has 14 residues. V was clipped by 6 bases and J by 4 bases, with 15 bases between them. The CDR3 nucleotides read TGTGCCAGCAGAGACGGCAGGAGGGTCTATGGCTACACCTTC. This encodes CASRDGRRVYGYTF.

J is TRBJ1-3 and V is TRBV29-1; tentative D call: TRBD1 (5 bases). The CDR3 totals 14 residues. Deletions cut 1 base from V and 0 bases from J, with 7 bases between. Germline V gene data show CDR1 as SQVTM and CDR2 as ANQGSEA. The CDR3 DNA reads TGCAGCGTTGAAGCAGGGAACTCTGGAAACACCATATATTTT. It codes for CSVEAGNSGNTIYF. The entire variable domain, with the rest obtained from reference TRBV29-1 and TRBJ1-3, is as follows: SAVISQKPSRDICQRGTSLTIQCQVDSQVTMMFWYRQQPGQSLTLIATANQGSEATYESGFVIDKFPISRPNLTFSTLTVSNMSPEDSSIYLCSVEAGNSGNTIYFGEGSWLTVV.

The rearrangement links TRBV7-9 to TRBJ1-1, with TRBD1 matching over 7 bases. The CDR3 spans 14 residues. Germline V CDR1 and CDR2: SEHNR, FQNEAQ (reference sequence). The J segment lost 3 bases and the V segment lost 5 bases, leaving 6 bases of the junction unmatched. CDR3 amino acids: CASSLNQGDTEAFF. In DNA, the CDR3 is TGTGCCAGCAGCCTTAATCAGGGGGACACTGAAGCTTTCTTT.

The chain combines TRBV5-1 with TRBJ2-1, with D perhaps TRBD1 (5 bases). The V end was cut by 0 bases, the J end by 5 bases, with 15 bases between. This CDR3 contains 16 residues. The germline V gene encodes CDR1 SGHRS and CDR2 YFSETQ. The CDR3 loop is CASSLAVGASNNEQFF. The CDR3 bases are TGCGCCAGCAGCTTGGCCGTAGGGGCGTCTAACAATGAGCAGTTCTTC.

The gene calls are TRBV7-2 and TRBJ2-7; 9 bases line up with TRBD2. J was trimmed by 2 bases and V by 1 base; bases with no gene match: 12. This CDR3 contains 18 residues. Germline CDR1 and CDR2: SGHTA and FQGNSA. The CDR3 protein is CASSLVWASGVQTYEQYF. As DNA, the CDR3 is TGTGCCAGCAGCTTAGTATGGGCTAGCGGGGTCCAAACCTACGAGCAGTACTTC. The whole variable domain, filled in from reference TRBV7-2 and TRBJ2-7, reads GAGVSQSPSNKVTEKGKDVELRCDPISGHTALYWYRQSLGQGLEFLIYFQGNSAPDKSGLPSDRFSAERTGGSVSTLTIQRTQQEDSAVYLCASSLVWASGVQTYEQYFGPGTRLTVT.

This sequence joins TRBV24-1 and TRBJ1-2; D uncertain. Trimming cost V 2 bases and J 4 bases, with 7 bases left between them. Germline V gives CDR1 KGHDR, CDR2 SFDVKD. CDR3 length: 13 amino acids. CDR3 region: CATSDYSGYGYTF. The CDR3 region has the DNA TGTGCCACCAGTGATTACAGTGGCTATGGCTACACCTTC.

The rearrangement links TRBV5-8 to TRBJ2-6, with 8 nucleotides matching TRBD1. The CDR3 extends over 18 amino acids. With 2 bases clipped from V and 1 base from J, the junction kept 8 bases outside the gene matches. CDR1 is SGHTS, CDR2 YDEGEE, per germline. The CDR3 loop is CASSLGGRGRSGANVLTF. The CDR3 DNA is TGTGCCAGCAGCTTAGGTGGCAGGGGGCGGTCTGGGGCCAACGTCCTGACTTTC.